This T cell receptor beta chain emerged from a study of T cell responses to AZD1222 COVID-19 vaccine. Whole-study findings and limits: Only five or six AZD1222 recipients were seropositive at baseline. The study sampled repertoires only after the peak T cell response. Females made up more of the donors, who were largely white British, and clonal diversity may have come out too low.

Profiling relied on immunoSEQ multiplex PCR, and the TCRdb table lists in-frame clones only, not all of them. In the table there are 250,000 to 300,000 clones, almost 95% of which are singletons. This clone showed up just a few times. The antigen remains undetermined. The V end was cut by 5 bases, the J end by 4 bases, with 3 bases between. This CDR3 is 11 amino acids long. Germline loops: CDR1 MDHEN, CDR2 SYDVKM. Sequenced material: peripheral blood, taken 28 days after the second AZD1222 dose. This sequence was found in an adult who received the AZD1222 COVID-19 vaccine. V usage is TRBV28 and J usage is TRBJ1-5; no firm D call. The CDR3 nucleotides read TGTGCCAGCAGTCCTAATCAGCCCCAGCATTTT. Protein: CASSPNQPQHF. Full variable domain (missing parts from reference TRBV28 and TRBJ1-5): DVKVTQSSRYLVKRTGEKVFLECVQDMDHENMFWYRQDPGLGLRLIYFSYDVKMKEKGDIPEGYSVSREKKERFSLILESASTNQTSMYLCASSPNQPQHFGDGTRLSIL.